This T cell receptor (beta chain) was retrieved from a study of OX40 agonist ivuxolimab in advanced cancers. Study outcomes and limitations: Among T cells, CD8+ cells averaged more expanded clones than CD4+ cells.

With respect to this clone: The antigen remains undetermined.

Drawing of blood for sampling happened at baseline, at cycle 4 day 1, and at cycle 7 day 1. Here immunoSEQ multiplex PCR was the method, and the copy in TCRdb shows in-frame clones only, minus some. The repertoire holds roughly 100,000 clones, with roughly 84% as singletons. J was trimmed by 5 bases and V by 3 bases; bases with no gene match: 5. CDR1 is SGHNT, CDR2 YYREEE, per germline (reference sequence). The CDR3 sequence is 13 residues long. The V gene is TRBV5-4, the J gene TRBJ2-7, with 7 positions matching TRBD1. This receptor was taken from an adult with an advanced solid tumor such as melanoma, head and neck, liver or kidney cancer. The source material was CD4+ or CD8+ T cells sorted from blood, sampled in a trial of the OX40 agonist ivuxolimab. The CDR3 region is CASSSTGTDEQYF. DNA for the CDR3: TGTGCCAGCAGCTCGACAGGGACGGACGAGCAGTACTTC. Based on the CDR3 plus reference TRBV5-4 and TRBJ2-7, the full variable domain is ETGVTQSPTHLIKTRGQQVTLRCSSQSGHNTVSWYQQALGQGPQFIFQYYREEENGRGNFPPRFSGLQFPNYSSELNVNALELDDSALYLCASSSTGTDEQYFGPGTRLTVT.